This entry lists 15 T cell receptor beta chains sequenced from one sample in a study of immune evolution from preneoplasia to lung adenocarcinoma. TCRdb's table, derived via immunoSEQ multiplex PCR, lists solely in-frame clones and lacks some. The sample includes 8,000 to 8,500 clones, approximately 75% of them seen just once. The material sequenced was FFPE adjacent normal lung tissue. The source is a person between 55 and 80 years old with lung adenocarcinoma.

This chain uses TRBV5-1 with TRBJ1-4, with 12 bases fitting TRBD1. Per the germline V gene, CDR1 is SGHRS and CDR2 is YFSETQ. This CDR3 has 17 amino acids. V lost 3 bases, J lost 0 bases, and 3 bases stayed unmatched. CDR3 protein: CASSWGQGAATNEKLFF. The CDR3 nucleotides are TGCGCCAGCAGCTGGGGACAGGGGGCGGCAACTAATGAAAAACTGTTTTTT.

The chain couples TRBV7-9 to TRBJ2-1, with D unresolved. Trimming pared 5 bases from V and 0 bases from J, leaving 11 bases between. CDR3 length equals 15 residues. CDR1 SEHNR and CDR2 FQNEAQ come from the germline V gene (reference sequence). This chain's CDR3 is CASSLDLVSYNEQFF. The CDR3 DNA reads TGTGCCAGCAGCCTCGACCTTGTCTCCTACAATGAGCAGTTCTTC.

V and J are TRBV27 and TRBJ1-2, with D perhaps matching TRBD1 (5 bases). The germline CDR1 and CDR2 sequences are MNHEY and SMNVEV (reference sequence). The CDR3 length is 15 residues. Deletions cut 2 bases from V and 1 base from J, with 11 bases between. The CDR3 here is CASSLVQGNNYGYTF. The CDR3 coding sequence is TGTGCCAGCAGTTTAGTGCAGGGCAATAACTATGGCTACACCTTC.

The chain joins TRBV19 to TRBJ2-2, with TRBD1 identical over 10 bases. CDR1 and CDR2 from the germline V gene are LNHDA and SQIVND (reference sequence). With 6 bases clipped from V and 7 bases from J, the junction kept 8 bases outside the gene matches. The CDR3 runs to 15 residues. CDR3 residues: CASSTSDRGFGELFF. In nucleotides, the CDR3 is TGTGCCAGTAGCACATCGGACAGGGGGTTCGGGGAGCTGTTTTTT.

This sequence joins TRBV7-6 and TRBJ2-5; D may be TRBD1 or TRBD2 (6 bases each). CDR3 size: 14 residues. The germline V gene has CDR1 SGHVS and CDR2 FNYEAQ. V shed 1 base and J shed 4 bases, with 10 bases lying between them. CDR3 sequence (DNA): TGTGCCAGCAGCTTAGTGGGGGGCGGAGAGACCCAGTACTTC. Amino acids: CASSLVGGGETQYF.

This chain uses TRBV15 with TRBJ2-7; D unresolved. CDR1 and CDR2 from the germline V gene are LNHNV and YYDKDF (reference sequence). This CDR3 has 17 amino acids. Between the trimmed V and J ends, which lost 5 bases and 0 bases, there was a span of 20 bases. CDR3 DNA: TGTGCCACCAGCCCTCAGAGGACGCTAAGAAACTCCTACGAGCAGTACTTC. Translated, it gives CATSPQRTLRNSYEQYF.

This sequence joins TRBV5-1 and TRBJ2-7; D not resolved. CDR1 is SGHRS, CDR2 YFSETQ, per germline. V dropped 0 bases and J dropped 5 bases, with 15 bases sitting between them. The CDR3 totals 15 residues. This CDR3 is CASSLDSFPQDEQYF. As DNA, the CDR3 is TGCGCCAGCAGCTTGGATAGTTTTCCGCAGGACGAGCAGTACTTC.

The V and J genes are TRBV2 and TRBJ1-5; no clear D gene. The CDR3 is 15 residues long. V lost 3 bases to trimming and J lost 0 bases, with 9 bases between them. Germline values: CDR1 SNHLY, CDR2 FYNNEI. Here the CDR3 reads CASSERHSSNQPQHF. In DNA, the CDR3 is TGTGCCAGCAGTGAGAGACATTCTAGCAATCAGCCCCAGCATTTT.

Here the CDR3 DNA reads TGTGCCAGCAGTCGGGACAGGGAGTCCTACGAGCAGTACTTC. This encodes CASSRDRESYEQYF. The chain has TRBV6-5 and TRBJ2-7; 9 bases match TRBD1. Germline CDR1 and CDR2: MNHEY and SVGAGI. This CDR3 comprises 14 residues. V dropped 5 bases and J dropped 1; count of bases not matched to a gene: 3.

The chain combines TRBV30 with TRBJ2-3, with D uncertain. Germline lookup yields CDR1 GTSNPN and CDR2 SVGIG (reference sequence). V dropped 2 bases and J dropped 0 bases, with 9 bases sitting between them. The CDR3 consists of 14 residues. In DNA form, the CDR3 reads TGTGCCTGGAGTAGAATTGACAGCACAGATACGCAGTATTTT. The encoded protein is CAWSRIDSTDTQYF.

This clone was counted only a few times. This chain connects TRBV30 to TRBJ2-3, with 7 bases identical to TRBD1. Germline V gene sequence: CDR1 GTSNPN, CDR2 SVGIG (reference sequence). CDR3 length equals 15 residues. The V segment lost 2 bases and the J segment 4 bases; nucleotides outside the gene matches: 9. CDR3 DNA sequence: TGTGCCTGGAGTCCCGGGACAGCTTTTTCAGATACGCAGTATTTT. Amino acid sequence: CAWSPGTAFSDTQYF. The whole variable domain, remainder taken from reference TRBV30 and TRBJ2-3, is SQTIHQWPATLVQPVGSPLSLECTVEGTSNPNLYWYRQAAGRGLQLLFYSVGIGQISSEVPQNLSASRPQDRQFILSSKKLLLSDSGFYLCAWSPGTAFSDTQYFGPGTRLTVL.

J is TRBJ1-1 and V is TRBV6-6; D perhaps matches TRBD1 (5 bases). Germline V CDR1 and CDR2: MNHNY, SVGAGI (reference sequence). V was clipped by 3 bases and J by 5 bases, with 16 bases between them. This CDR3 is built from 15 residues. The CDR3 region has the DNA TGTGCCAGCAGTTATTTTTGGGGGGGAGATACTGAAGCTTTCTTT. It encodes CASSYFWGGDTEAFF.

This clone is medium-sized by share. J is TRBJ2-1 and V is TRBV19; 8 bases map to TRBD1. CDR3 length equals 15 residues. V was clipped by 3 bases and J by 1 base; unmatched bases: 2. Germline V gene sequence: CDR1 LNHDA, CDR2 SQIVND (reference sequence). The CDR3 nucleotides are TGTGCCAGTAGTATGACAGGGGTTTCCTACAATGAGCAGTTCTTC. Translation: CASSMTGVSYNEQFF.

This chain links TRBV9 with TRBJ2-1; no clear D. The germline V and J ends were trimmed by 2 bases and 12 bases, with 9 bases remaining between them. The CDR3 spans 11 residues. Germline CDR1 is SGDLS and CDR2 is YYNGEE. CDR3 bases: TGTGCCAGCAGCGTCCTGAGAGGGCAGTTCTTC. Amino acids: CASSVLRGQFF.

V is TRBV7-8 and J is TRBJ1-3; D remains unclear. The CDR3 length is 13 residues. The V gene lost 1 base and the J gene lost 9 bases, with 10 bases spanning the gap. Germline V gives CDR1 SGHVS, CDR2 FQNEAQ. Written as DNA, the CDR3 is TGTGCCAGCAGCTTAGATGGGTATCCCACCATATATTTT. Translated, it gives CASSLDGYPTIYF. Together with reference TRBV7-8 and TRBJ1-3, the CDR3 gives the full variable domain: GAGVSQSPRYKVAKRGQDVALRCDPISGHVSLFWYQQALGQGPEFLTYFQNEAQLDKSGLPSDRFFAERPEGSVSTLKIQRTQQEDSAVYLCASSLDGYPTIYFGEGSWLTVV.